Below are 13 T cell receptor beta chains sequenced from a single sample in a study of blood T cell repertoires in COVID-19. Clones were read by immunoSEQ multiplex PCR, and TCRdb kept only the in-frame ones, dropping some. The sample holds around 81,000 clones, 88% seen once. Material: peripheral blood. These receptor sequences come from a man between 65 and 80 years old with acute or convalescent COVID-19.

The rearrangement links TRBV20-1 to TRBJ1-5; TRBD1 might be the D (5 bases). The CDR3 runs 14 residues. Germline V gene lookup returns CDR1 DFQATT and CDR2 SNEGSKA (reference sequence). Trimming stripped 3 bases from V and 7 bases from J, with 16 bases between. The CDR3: CSASRTLLGQPQHF. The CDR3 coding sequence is TGCAGTGCTAGTCGGACACTCTTGGGACAGCCCCAGCATTTT.

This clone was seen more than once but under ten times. This CDR3 is CASSSKEGYEQYF. Here the CDR3 DNA reads TGTGCCAGCTCATCGAAGGAGGGGTACGAGCAGTACTTC. The chain carries TRBV18 and TRBJ2-7, with D possibly matching TRBD2 (6 bases). This CDR3 spans 13 amino acids. V was shortened by 5 bases and J by 4 bases, with 12 bases between the two germline ends. Per germline, CDR1 KGHSH and CDR2 LQKENI.

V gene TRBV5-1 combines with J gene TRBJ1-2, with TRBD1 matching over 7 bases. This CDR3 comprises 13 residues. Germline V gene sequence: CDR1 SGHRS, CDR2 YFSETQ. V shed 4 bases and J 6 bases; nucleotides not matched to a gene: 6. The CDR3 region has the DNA TGCGCCAGCAGCAGCAGGGGGTCGGATGGCTACACCTTC. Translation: CASSSRGSDGYTF.

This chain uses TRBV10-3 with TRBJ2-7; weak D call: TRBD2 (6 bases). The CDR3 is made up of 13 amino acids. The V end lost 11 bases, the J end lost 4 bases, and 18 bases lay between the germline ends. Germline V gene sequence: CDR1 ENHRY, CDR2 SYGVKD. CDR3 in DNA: TGTGCCTCTTCCGGGGCGGGGTTATACGAGCAGTACTTC. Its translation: CASSGAGLYEQYF.

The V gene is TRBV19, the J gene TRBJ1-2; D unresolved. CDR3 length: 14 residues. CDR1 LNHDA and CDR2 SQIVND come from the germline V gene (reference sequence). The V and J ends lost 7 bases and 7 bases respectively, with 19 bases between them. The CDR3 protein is CASTNVRVARGYTF. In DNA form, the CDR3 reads TGTGCCAGTACTAATGTGCGGGTTGCTCGTGGCTACACCTTC.

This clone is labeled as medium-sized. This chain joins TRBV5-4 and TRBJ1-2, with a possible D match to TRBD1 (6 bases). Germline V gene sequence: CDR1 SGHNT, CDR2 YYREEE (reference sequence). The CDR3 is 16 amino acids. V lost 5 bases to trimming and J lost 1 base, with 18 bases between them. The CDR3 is CASRSGGGGNNYGYTF. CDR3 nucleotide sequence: TGTGCCAGCAGGAGTGGGGGCGGGGGTAATAACTATGGCTACACCTTC. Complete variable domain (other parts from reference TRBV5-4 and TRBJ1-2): ETGVTQSPTHLIKTRGQQVTLRCSSQSGHNTVSWYQQALGQGPQFIFQYYREEENGRGNFPPRFSGLQFPNYSSELNVNALELDDSALYLCASRSGGGGNNYGYTFGSGTRLTVV.

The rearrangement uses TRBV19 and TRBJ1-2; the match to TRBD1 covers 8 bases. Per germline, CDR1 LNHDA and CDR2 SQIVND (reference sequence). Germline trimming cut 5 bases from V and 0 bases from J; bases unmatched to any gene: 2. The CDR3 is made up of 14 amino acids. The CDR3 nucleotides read TGTGCCAGTAGTCGGACAGGGACTAACTATGGCTACACCTTC. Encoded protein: CASSRTGTNYGYTF.

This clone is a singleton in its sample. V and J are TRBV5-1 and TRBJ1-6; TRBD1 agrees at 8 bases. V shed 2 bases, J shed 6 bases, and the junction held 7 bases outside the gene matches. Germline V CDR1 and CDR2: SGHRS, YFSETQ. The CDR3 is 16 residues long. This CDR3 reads CASSLATGTGNSPLHF. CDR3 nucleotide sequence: TGCGCCAGCAGCTTAGCTACCGGGACAGGTAATTCACCCCTCCACTTT. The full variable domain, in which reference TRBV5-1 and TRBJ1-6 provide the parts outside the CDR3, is KAGVTQTPRYLIKTRGQQVTLSCSPISGHRSVSWYQQTPGQGLQFLFEYFSETQRNKGNFPGRFSGRQFSNSRSEMNVSTLELGDSALYLCASSLATGTGNSPLHFGNGTRLTVT.

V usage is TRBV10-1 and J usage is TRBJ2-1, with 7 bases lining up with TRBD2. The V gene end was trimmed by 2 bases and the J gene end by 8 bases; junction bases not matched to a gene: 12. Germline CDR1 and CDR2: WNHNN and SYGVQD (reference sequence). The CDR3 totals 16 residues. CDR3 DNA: TGCGCCAGCAGTGAGGTGGTCGGGGGGTATGAGGATGAGCAGTTCTTC. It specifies CASSEVVGGYEDEQFF.

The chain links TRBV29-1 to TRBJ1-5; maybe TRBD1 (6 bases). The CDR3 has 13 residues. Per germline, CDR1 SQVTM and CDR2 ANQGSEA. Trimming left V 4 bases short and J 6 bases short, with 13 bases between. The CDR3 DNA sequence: TGCAGCGTTGCAGAACAGGGAACTCAGCCCCAGCATTTT. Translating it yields CSVAEQGTQPQHF.

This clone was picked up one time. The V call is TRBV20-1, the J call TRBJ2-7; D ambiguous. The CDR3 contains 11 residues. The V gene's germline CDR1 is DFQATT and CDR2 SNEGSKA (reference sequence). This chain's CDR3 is CSARVIYEQYF. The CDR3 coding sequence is TGCAGCGCCCGGGTAATTTACGAGCAGTACTTC.

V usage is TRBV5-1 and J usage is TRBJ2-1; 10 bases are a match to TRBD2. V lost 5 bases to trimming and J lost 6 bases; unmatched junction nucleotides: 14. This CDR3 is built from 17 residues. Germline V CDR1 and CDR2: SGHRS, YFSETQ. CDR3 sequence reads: CASRRLSELAGTNEQFF. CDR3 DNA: TGCGCCAGCAGACGACTGTCAGAACTAGCGGGGACCAATGAGCAGTTCTTC. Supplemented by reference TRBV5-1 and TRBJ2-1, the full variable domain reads KAGVTQTPRYLIKTRGQQVTLSCSPISGHRSVSWYQQTPGQGLQFLFEYFSETQRNKGNFPGRFSGRQFSNSRSEMNVSTLELGDSALYLCASRRLSELAGTNEQFFGPGTRLTVL.

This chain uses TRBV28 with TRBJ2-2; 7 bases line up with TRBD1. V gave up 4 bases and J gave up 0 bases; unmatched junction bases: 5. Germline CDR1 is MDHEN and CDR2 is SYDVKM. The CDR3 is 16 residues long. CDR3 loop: CASSSVGQANTGELFF. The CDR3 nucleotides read TGTGCCAGCAGTTCGGTAGGACAGGCGAACACCGGGGAGCTGTTTTTT. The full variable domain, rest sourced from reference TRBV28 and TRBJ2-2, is DVKVTQSSRYLVKRTGEKVFLECVQDMDHENMFWYRQDPGLGLRLIYFSYDVKMKEKGDIPEGYSVSREKKERFSLILESASTNQTSMYLCASSSVGQANTGELFFGEGSRLTVL.